A selection of T cell receptor beta chains follows, all from one sample in a study of blood T cell repertoires in COVID-19. Using immunoSEQ multiplex PCR, the repertoire was profiled, and TCRdb retains in-frame clones only, with some absent. The table shows fewer than 250,000 clones, with about 85% occurring only once. The material sequenced was peripheral blood. Receptor source: an elderly woman with COVID-19, enrolled during active disease. Both conserved end residues are part of each CDR3. D genes are given only for firm matches. Size is stated for part of the rows, as once, few or many counts, or as a class when the clone is expanded.

J gene | CDR3 length | D gene | clone size | V gene | CDR3 protein | CDR3 DNA
TRBJ2-5 | 16 | TRBD2 | once | TRBV30 | CAWKGGSGALQETQYF | TGTGCCTGGAAGGGTGGTAGCGGGGCCCTCCAAGAGACCCAGTACTTC
TRBJ1-3 | 18 | . | . | TRBV10-1 | CARQQGRGPESSGNTIYF | TGCGCCAGACAGCAAGGGAGGGGTCCTGAGTCGAGTGGAAACACCATATATTTT
TRBJ2-5 | 15 | . | . | TRBV5-1 | CASSREVGREETQYF | TGCGCCAGCAGCCGAGAGGTAGGGCGGGAAGAGACCCAGTACTTC
TRBJ1-4 | 12 | . | . | TRBV3-1/TRBV3-2 | CASSLLDEKLFF | TGTGCCAGCAGCTTACTAGATGAAAAACTGTTTTTT
TRBJ1-4 | 16 | . | . | TRBV7-6 | CASSLALQGSNEKLFF | TGTGCCAGCAGCTTAGCCCTCCAGGGGAGTAATGAAAAACTGTTTTTT
TRBJ1-1 | 13 | . | . | TRBV19 | CASSTFPNTEAFF | TGTGCCAGTAGTACGTTCCCGAACACTGAAGCTTTCTTT
TRBJ2-3 | 14 | . | . | TRBV2 | CASSVLSDTDTQYF | TGTGCCAGCAGTGTTCTATCTGACACAGATACGCAGTATTTT
TRBJ1-2 | 14 | . | . | TRBV19 | CASSITAGVYGYTF | TGTGCCAGTAGTATTACAGCAGGGGTCTATGGCTACACCTTC
TRBJ1-2 | 14 | TRBD1 | . | TRBV5-3 | CARSPRTGPGGYTF | TGTGCCAGAAGCCCGAGGACAGGGCCAGGGGGCTACACCTTC
TRBJ2-3 | 17 | . | . | TRBV11-2 | CASSKRKTGSLTDTQYF | TGTGCCAGCAGCAAAAGGAAAACAGGTTCGTTGACAGATACGCAGTATTTT
TRBJ1-2 | 13 | . | . | TRBV28 | CASNQHTNYGYTF | TGTGCCAGCAACCAACATACGAACTATGGCTACACCTTC
TRBJ2-1 | 13 | . | few | TRBV7-2 | CASSPGGYNEQFF | TGTGCCAGCAGCCCCGGCGGCTACAATGAGCAGTTCTTC
TRBJ2-7 | 14 | TRBD2 | . | TRBV5-1 | CASSLTSGGYEQYF | TGCGCCAGCAGCCTGACTAGCGGGGGGTACGAGCAGTACTTC
TRBJ1-5 | 14 | TRBD1 | . | TRBV6-5 | CASSYSTGIEPQHF | TGTGCCAGCAGTTACTCGACAGGGATTGAGCCCCAGCATTTT